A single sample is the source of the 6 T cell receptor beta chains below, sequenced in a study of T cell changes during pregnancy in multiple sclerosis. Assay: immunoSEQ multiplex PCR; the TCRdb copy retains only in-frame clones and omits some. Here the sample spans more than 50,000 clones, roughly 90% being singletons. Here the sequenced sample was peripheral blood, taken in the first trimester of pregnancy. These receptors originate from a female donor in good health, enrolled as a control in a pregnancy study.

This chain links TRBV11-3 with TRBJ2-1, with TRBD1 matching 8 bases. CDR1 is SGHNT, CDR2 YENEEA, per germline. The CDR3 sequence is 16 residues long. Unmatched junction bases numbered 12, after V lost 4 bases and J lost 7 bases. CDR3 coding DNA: TGTGCCAGCAGCTCTAGAGGACAGGGTGGCTCTAATGAGCAGTTCTTC. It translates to CASSSRGQGGSNEQFF.

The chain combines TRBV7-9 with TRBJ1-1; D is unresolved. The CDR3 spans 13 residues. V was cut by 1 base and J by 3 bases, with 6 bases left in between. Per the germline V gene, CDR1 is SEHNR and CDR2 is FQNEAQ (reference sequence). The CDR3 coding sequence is TGTGCCAGCAGCTTAGAAAGCGACACTGAAGCTTTCTTT. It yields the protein CASSLESDTEAFF.

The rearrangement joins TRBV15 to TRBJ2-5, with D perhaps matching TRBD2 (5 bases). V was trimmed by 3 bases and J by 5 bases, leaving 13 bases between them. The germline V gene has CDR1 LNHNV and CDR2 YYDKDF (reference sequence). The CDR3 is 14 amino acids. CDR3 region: CATSRGIAIETQYF. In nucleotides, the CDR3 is TGTGCCACCAGCAGGGGAATAGCGATCGAGACCCAGTACTTC.

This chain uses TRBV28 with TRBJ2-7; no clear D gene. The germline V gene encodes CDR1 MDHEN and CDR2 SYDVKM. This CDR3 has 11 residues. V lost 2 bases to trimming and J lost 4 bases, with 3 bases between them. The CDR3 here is CASSLLYEQYF. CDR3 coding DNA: TGTGCCAGCAGTTTACTTTACGAGCAGTACTTC.

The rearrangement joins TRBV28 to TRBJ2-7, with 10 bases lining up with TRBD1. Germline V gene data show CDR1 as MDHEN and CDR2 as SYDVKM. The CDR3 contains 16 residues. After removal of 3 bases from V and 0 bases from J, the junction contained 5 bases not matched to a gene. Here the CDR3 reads CASSLGDRGLSYEQYF. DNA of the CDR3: TGTGCCAGCAGTTTGGGGGACAGGGGCCTCTCCTACGAGCAGTACTTC.

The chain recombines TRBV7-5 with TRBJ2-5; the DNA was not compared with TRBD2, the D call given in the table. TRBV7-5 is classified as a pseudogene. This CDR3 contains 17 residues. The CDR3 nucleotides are TGTGCCAGAAGCTTAGTAGGGCTAGCGGGGGGGCAAGAGACCCAGTACTTC. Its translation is CARSLVGLAGGQETQYF.